This T cell receptor beta chain came from a study of cytomegalovirus exposure and HLA in healthy donors. Study conclusions and caveats: A previous analysis found most TCR beta V segments productive roughly 90% or roughly 30% of the time. Further analysis, carried out later, found HLA-associated TCR beta chains more clonally expanded than equally common other chains. A later analysis found that most CMV-associated TCR beta chains appeared HLA-restricted.

This CDR3 region has 12 residues. Germline CDR1 and CDR2: SQVTM and ANQGSEA. The germline V and J ends were trimmed by 3 bases and 2 bases, with 8 bases remaining between them. Primers included in the PCR were 60 Vbeta and 13 Jbeta primers. The table came from immunoSEQ multiplex PCR; TCRdb's copy has only in-frame clones and leaves some out. The table for this sample gives about 43,000 clones. As regards this clone: What it binds is unknown.

The specimen sequenced was PBMCs. This receptor was identified in a young woman in good health and CMV-seronegative. This chain joins TRBV29-1 and TRBJ2-7; maybe TRBD1 (5 bases). The CDR3 is CSVEDTAYEQYF. The CDR3 DNA reads as TGCAGCGTTGAGGACACAGCCTACGAGCAGTACTTC.